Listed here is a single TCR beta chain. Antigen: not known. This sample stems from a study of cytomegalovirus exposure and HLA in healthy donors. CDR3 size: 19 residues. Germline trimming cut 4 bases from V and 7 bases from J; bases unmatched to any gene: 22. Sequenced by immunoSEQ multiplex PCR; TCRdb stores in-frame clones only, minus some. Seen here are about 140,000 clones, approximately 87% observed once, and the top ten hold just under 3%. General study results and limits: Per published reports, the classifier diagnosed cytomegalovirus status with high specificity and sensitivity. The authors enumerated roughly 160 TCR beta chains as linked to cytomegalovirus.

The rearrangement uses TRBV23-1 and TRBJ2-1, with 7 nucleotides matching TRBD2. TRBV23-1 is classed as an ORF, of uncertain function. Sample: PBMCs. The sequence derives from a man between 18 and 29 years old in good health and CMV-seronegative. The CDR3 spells CASSRKTLLAGENWNEQFF. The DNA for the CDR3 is TGCGCCAGCAGTCGCAAAACCCTTCTGGCGGGAGAGAATTGGAATGAGCAGTTCTTC.